These T cell receptor beta chains were read from a single sample in a study of early T cells in non-severe SARS-CoV-2 infection. In TCRdb, the 5' RACE reads were re-called with MiXCR into one record per CDR3 protein. The top ten clones hold 5.6% of a sample with about 26,000 distinct CDR3 sequences, around 4.5% of them seen once. Sequencing was done on a sample of whole blood. These receptors were taken from an adult who was a healthcare worker with PCR-confirmed SARS-CoV-2 infection or an uninfected control (not recorded which). CDR3s include the opening cysteine and the closing phenylalanine or tryptophan. A D gene is named only where the DNA matches it firmly. The size of a clone is reported for some rows only, either as once, few or many, or as a class for expanded clones.

.	many	TRBV2	TRBJ2-5	TGTGCCAGCAGTGACCAGGGTTTAGAGACCCAGTACTTC	CASSDQGLETQYF
.	many	TRBV20-1	TRBJ1-1	TGCAGTGCTAGCCCGAACACTGAAGCTTTCTTT	CSASPNTEAFF
TRBD1	few	TRBV13	TRBJ1-1	TGTGCCAGCAGCCCGTGGGACAGGGGGTTTGAAGCTTTCTTT	CASSPWDRGFEAFF
TRBD2	many	TRBV4-3	TRBJ2-1	TGCGCCAGCAGCCAAGGGCTAGCGGGGGGGCTTAGTGAGCAGTTCTTC	CASSQGLAGGLSEQFF
.	many	TRBV18	TRBJ1-1	TGTGCCAGCTCACGAATCACAACTGAAGCTTTCTTT	CASSRITTEAFF
.	many	TRBV12-3/TRBV12-4	TRBJ1-6	TGTGCCAGCAGTTTAGGGGGGGGCCGAAATTCACCCCTCCACTTT	CASSLGGGRNSPLHF
.	.	TRBV6-1	TRBJ2-4	TGTGCCAGCAGTGAGCCATGGGAAAACATTCAGTACTTC	CASSEPWENIQYF
.	many	TRBV7-2	TRBJ2-5	TGTGCCAGCAGCACATGGGTCTCGAAAGAGACCCAGTACTTC	CASSTWVSKETQYF
.	many	TRBV11-2	TRBJ2-3	TGTGCCAGCAGCTTAGGAAATAGCTTCGGGACAGATACGCAGTATTTT	CASSLGNSFGTDTQYF
TRBD2	.	TRBV7-8	TRBJ2-1	TGTGCCAGCAGCGGAAAAGGGACTAGCGGGGGGGCGTCAACGTCAATCGGGCAGTTCTTC	CASSGKGTSGGASTSIGQFF
.	many	TRBV29-1	TRBJ2-5	TGCAGCGTAACTTTTACGGCGAGAAGGAGGGGCCAGTACTTC	CSVTFTARRRGQYF
TRBD2	once	TRBV5-1	TRBJ2-3	TGCGCCAGCAGCAAGAGCACTAGCGGGGGCAGTCTCGATACGCAGTATTTT	CASSKSTSGGSLDTQYF
.	few	TRBV7-9	TRBJ1-2	TGTGCCAGCAGCTTACATCGGGGTGACGGTTATGGCTACACCTTC	CASSLHRGDGYGYTF
.	many	TRBV27	TRBJ2-3	TGTGCCAGCAGTTTTACTCACCCCTCCACAGATACGCAGTATTTT	CASSFTHPSTDTQYF
TRBD2	many	TRBV20-1	TRBJ2-1	TGCAGTGCGACCACCGGGACTAGTAATGAGCAGTTCTTC	CSATTGTSNEQFF
TRBD2	medium-sized	TRBV12-3/TRBV12-4	TRBJ2-7	TGTGCCAGCAGAACCGGGACTAACTATCCCTACGAGCAGTACTTC	CASRTGTNYPYEQYF
.	many	TRBV20-1	TRBJ2-2	TGCAGTGCTCCAGTCGGTGGCGGCGGGGAGCTGTTTTTT	CSAPVGGGGELFF
.	few	TRBV5-8	TRBJ2-1	TGTGCCAGCAGCCGGACTCGCCTCTATGAGCAGTTCTTC	CASSRTRLYEQFF
.	few	TRBV5-4	TRBJ1-2	TGTGCCAGCAGCTTGGGGGACGGCCACTATGGCTACACCTTC	CASSLGDGHYGYTF
.	many	TRBV7-2	TRBJ1-6	TGTGCCAGCAGCCAGTCCCAGGGGTCAGTACCCCTCCACTTT	CASSQSQGSVPLHF
.	many	TRBV20-1	TRBJ2-7	TGCAGTGCTGTTCCAGGGAGAACCTCCTACGAGCAGTACTTC	CSAVPGRTSYEQYF
TRBD2	few	TRBV7-8	TRBJ2-1	TGTGCCAGCAGCTTAGATGGACTAGCGTCTAATGAGCAGTTCTTC	CASSLDGLASNEQFF
.	many	TRBV27	TRBJ1-6	TGTGCCAGCAGTTTATTCCCAGGGGCTAATTCACCCCTCCACTTT	CASSLFPGANSPLHF
TRBD1	many	TRBV12-3/TRBV12-4	TRBJ2-7	TGTGCCACCGGGACAGGGCTGGTCTACGAGCAGTACTTC	CATGTGLVYEQYF
.	many	TRBV4-3	TRBJ2-7	TGCGCCAGCAGCCAAGGACGGGGGCCATCCTACGAGCAGTACTTC	CASSQGRGPSYEQYF
.	many	TRBV12-3/TRBV12-4	TRBJ1-6	TGTGCCAGCAGTTTATACCCGGGGGCGAATTCACCCCTCCACTTT	CASSLYPGANSPLHF
TRBD2	many	TRBV5-1	TRBJ2-5	TGCGCCAGCAGCATACTAGCGGGGGCCCAAAGAGAGACCCAGTACTTC	CASSILAGAQRETQYF
TRBD1	many	TRBV12-3/TRBV12-4	TRBJ1-2	TGTGCCAGCAGCTCCGGCGACAGGGCAATTGTCTATGGCTACACCTTC	CASSSGDRAIVYGYTF
.	many	TRBV20-1	TRBJ1-5	TGCAGTTTCGTCTATAGCAATCAGCCCCAGCATTTT	CSFVYSNQPQHF
TRBD1	few	TRBV6-5	TRBJ2-6	TGTGCCAGCAGTTACTACAGGGGGACCTCTGGGGCCAACGTCCTGACTTTC	CASSYYRGTSGANVLTF
.	many	TRBV20-1	TRBJ2-7	TGCAGTGCTAGCTCGGACTCCTACGAGCAGTACTTC	CSASSDSYEQYF
TRBD1	.	TRBV5-1	TRBJ1-6	TGCGCCAGCAGCCTTATCCCCTCCGGGACAGGGGGCGCGGGTTCACCCCTCCACTTT	CASSLIPSGTGGAGSPLHF
.	medium-sized	TRBV3-1	TRBJ2-5	TGTGCCAGCAGCTCCGGCGGGAAAGAGACCCAGTACTTC	CASSSGGKETQYF
TRBD1	many	TRBV27	TRBJ2-7	TGTGCCAGCAGTCTCAGACAGGGGGCATACGAGCAGTACTTC	CASSLRQGAYEQYF